A selection of T cell receptor beta chains follows, all from one sample in a study of T-cell reconstitution after alpha-beta-depleted transplantation in children. TCRdb independently ran MiXCR on the PCR reads; one entry per CDR3 protein. The sample lists about 610,000 distinct CDR3 sequences, more than 9% seen once, with roughly 3.9% in the top ten. The material was PBMCs from the stem cell graft donor, obtained from the stem cell graft. The receptors originated from a human donor who donated a stem cell graft to a child with acute myeloid leukemia. CDR3s include the opening cysteine and the closing phenylalanine or tryptophan. The size entry is marked missing in some rows and otherwise reads once, few, many or a size class.

TRBV20-1	NA	CSAPEAGGGNEQFF
TRBV5-1	NA	CASSLAGFGGELFF
TRBV9	once	CASSVGSLSYNEQFF
TRBV20-1	many	CSARDIRREKLFF
TRBV18	NA	CASLGQPNTGELFF
TRBV20-1	few	CSAPRGTGVSREYF
TRBV18	many	CASSTMDGNYEQYF
TRBV20-1	many	CSARGGSIPGTDTQYF
TRBV20-1	NA	CSAGRGTSGMAKNIQYF
TRBV7-7	NA	CASSTRLLAGVNGELFF
TRBV27	few	CASKSRGNTEAFF
TRBV7-9	NA	CASSSATTGQGGFGYTF
TRBV5-6	few	CASSSTGTGDYGYTF
TRBV10-3	few	CAIAPRDRAITGELFF
TRBV29-1	many	CSVEGTSGTQETQYF
TRBV5-1	many	CASSPGLTSYNEQFF
TRBV7-2	many	CASRDRGDTDTQYF
TRBV10-3	many	CAISVQGGDTEAFF
TRBV12-3/TRBV12-4	few	CASSLERLGDEQYF
TRBV7-2	NA	CASSFHGPGTEANYGYTF
TRBV6-5	many	CASSPTLLNTEAFF
TRBV15	few	CATRTTGGRYGYTF
TRBV7-7	NA	CASTPNLARYNEQFF
TRBV7-3	few	CASSPFVGANTGELFF
TRBV20-1	NA	CSARSQAGGSYNEPFF
TRBV12-5	few	CASSEGFGASYNEQFF
TRBV28	many	CASSSTTGTLLSQYF
TRBV4-2	few	CASSHRLAGDNTDTQYF